One sample yielded the 5 T cell receptor beta chains listed below, sequenced in a study of cytomegalovirus exposure and HLA in healthy donors. The PCR had 60 Vbeta and 13 Jbeta primers. TCRdb's copy holds only in-frame clones and misses some; the assay was immunoSEQ multiplex PCR. The table includes some 100,000 clones, roughly 79% detected once. The source material was PBMCs. All receptors come from a woman between 40 and 50 years old in good health and CMV-seronegative.

The chain employs TRBV11-3 and TRBJ2-1; D gene unclear. The germline CDR1 and CDR2 sequences are SGHNT and YENEEA. V shed 1 base and J shed 10 bases, with 5 bases lying between them. The length of the CDR3 is 11 residues. CDR3: CASSLGAEQFF. The CDR3 nucleotides are TGTGCCAGCAGCTTAGGAGCGGAGCAGTTCTTC. Using reference TRBV11-3 and TRBJ2-1 for the parts outside the CDR3, the full variable domain is EAGVVQSPRYKIIEKKQPVAFWCNPISGHNTLYWYLQNLGQGPELLIRYENEEAVDDSQLPKDRFSAERLKGVDSTLKIQPAELGDSAVYLCASSLGAEQFFGPGTRLTVL.

The genes are TRBV6-1 and TRBJ2-7; no firm D call. This CDR3 has 14 amino acids. Trimming cost V 6 bases and J 0 bases, with 12 bases left between them. The germline CDR1 and CDR2 sequences are MNHNS and SASEGT. In DNA form, the CDR3 reads TGTGCCAGCAGGCCCCGGGTCACCTCCTACGAGCAGTACTTC. This encodes CASRPRVTSYEQYF.

The chain employs TRBV6-5 and TRBJ1-6; possible D gene TRBD1, 6 bases. The CDR3 has 15 residues. CDR1 is MNHEY, CDR2 SVGAGI, per germline. With 0 bases removed from V and 11 bases from J, the gap between germline ends came to 14 bases. CDR3 in DNA: TGTGCCAGCAGTTACTCGATGGGGGCACGGGCACCCCTCCACTTT. It specifies CASSYSMGARAPLHF.

This clone was detected only a few times. The chain recombines TRBV20-1 with TRBJ1-1; 7 bases agree with TRBD1. This CDR3 region has 11 residues. Germline V gene data show CDR1 as DFQATT and CDR2 as SNEGSKA (reference sequence). The trim removed 6 bases at V and 3 bases at J, leaving 1 base unmatched. The CDR3 spells CSADRDTEAFF. CDR3 coding DNA: TGCAGTGCCGACAGGGACACTGAAGCTTTCTTT.

V usage is TRBV4-2 and J usage is TRBJ2-7; possibly TRBD2 for D (6 bases). V lost 0 bases and J lost 7, with 22 bases in between. The germline CDR1 and CDR2 sequences are LGHNA and YNFKEQ. This CDR3 region has 17 residues. The CDR3 loop is CASSQDRDSYLTGEQYF. The CDR3 DNA reads as TGTGCCAGCAGCCAAGATAGGGACTCTTATCTTACGGGTGAGCAGTACTTC.